Below, 20 T cell receptor beta chains from the same sample are listed, as sequenced in a study of blood T cell repertoires in COVID-19. The assay was immunoSEQ multiplex PCR, and TCRdb's table has in-frame clones only and misses some. Of roughly 140,000 clones in the sample, around 80% were seen once. The sample taken for sequencing was peripheral blood. These receptors were obtained from a woman aged 50 to 65 in a cohort sampled during active or convalescent COVID-19.

This clone was recorded a few times. The chain joins TRBV2 to TRBJ1-5; D is undetermined. There are 15 residues in the CDR3. CDR1 is SNHLY, CDR2 FYNNEI, per germline. Trimming pared 7 bases from V and 1 base from J, leaving 14 bases between. CDR3 sequence reads: CASKSGIFSNQPQHF. The CDR3 DNA sequence: TGTGCCAGCAAATCGGGAATCTTCAGCAATCAGCCCCAGCATTTT.

The V and J genes are TRBV30 and TRBJ1-1; D may be TRBD1 (6 bases). Trimming took off 1 base at V and 10 bases at J, with 13 bases between the two ends. Germline CDR1 reads GTSNPN; CDR2 reads SVGIG (reference sequence). The CDR3 runs 12 residues. The CDR3 nucleotides read TGTGCCTGGAGTGCTGGGGGGGGGCGAGCTTTCTTT. As protein: CAWSAGGGRAFF.

This rearrangement joins TRBV14 to TRBJ1-4; D uncertain. This CDR3 is built from 14 residues. Germline V gives CDR1 SGHDN, CDR2 FVKESK. Trimming cost V 6 bases and J 2 bases, with 10 bases left between them. CDR3 loop: CASSEHPTNEKLFF. The CDR3 DNA sequence: TGTGCCAGCAGTGAACACCCTACTAATGAAAAACTGTTTTTT. The entire variable domain, with the rest obtained from reference TRBV14 and TRBJ1-4, is as follows: EAGVTQFPSHSVIEKGQTVTLRCDPISGHDNLYWYRRVMGKEIKFLLHFVKESKQDESGMPNNRFLAERTGGTYSTLKVQPAELEDSGVYFCASSEHPTNEKLFFGSGTQLSVL.

The rearrangement joins TRBV15 to TRBJ1-1; possible D gene TRBD1, 6 bases. The length of the CDR3 is 15 residues. Trimming stripped 1 base from V and 2 bases from J, with 11 bases between. Germline-derived CDR1 and CDR2 are LNHNV and YYDKDF (reference sequence). The CDR3 region is CATSRAGTPNTEAFF. The CDR3 DNA reads TGTGCCACCAGCAGAGCCGGGACACCTAACACTGAAGCTTTCTTT.

V and J are TRBV5-6 and TRBJ1-5, with TRBD1 matching 9 bases. The CDR3 sequence is 15 residues long. The V gene's germline CDR1 is SGHDT and CDR2 YYEEEE. The V and J ends lost 2 bases and 6 bases, in that order; junction bases with no gene match: 6. CDR3 in DNA: TGTGCCAGCAGCTTTCGACAGGGGGGGAGTCAGCCCCAGCATTTT. Amino acids: CASSFRQGGSQPQHF.

The chain employs TRBV4-1 and TRBJ1-3; D is unclear. Trimming stripped 1 base from V and 4 bases from J, with 8 bases between. From germline, CDR1 is MGHRA and CDR2 YSYEKL. CDR3 length: 14 residues. This CDR3 is CASSQAPQGNTIYF. Here the CDR3 DNA reads TGCGCCAGCAGCCAAGCCCCGCAGGGAAACACCATATATTTT.

The rearrangement joins TRBV3-1 (or the pseudogene TRBV3-2) to TRBJ1-4, with a possible D match to TRBD1 (6 bases). Germline CDR1 LGHDT, CDR2 YNNKEL (reference sequence). The CDR3 length is 15 residues. V shed 4 bases and J shed 5 bases, with 14 bases lying between them. The CDR3 DNA follows: TGTGCCAGCAGCCCGAACGACAGGTACAATGAAAAACTGTTTTTT. It encodes CASSPNDRYNEKLFF.

The V gene is TRBV7-8, the J gene TRBJ2-2, with 12 bases that match TRBD2. Germline trimming cut 3 bases from V and 1 base from J; bases unmatched to any gene: 0. This CDR3 contains 16 residues. Germline V gene data show CDR1 as SGHVS and CDR2 as FQNEAQ. The DNA of the CDR3 is TGTGCCAGCAGCTTGGGACTAGCGGGGAACACCGGGGAGCTGTTTTTT. It translates to CASSLGLAGNTGELFF.

J is TRBJ1-2 and V is TRBV5-1, with D possibly TRBD1 on 6 matching bases. This CDR3 region has 13 residues. CDR1 SGHRS and CDR2 YFSETQ come from the germline V gene. V was shortened by 4 bases and J by 5 bases, with 12 bases between the two germline ends. CDR3 coding DNA: TGCGCCAGCAGCCCACAGGGAGATTATGGCTACACCTTC. Its translation is CASSPQGDYGYTF.

This rearrangement joins TRBV5-4 to TRBJ1-2; 7 bases fit TRBD1. The CDR3 runs to 14 residues. Germline V gene lookup returns CDR1 SGHNT and CDR2 YYREEE (reference sequence). With 4 bases clipped from V and 7 bases from J, the junction kept 10 bases outside the gene matches. The CDR3 loop is CASSPRKGAFGYTF. The CDR3 nucleotides read TGTGCCAGCAGCCCCAGGAAGGGGGCCTTTGGCTACACCTTC.

The rearrangement uses TRBV6-5 and TRBJ1-1; possibly TRBD1 for D (5 bases). The CDR3 is 15 residues long. Germline V lookup: CDR1 MNHEY, CDR2 SVGAGI. V lost 7 bases to trimming and J lost 4 bases, with 19 bases between them. DNA for the CDR3: TGTGCCAGCAATCCCCCGTTGGGGGGTGGCACTGAAGCTTTCTTT. It codes for CASNPPLGGGTEAFF.

This clone was detected only once. This sequence joins TRBV7-2 and TRBJ2-1, with TRBD1 identical over 12 bases. V lost 0 bases and J lost 8; bases outside the gene matches: 2. The CDR3 totals 15 residues. CDR1 and CDR2 from the germline V gene are SGHTA and FQGNSA. CDR3 DNA sequence: TGTGCCAGCAGCTTAGCTGGGACAGGGGGCTATGAGCAGTTCTTC. Translation: CASSLAGTGGYEQFF.

This clone has a single count. V gene TRBV5-1 combines with J gene TRBJ2-1, with a possible D match to TRBD2 (5 bases). Germline CDR1 and CDR2: SGHRS and YFSETQ. CDR3 size: 14 residues. Trimming removed 5 bases from V and 5 bases from J, with 14 bases in between. DNA of the CDR3: TGCGCCAGCAGTCCCCGAGCCGGGAACAATGAGCAGTTCTTC. As protein: CASSPRAGNNEQFF.

This clone has more than one count but fewer than ten. The J gene is TRBJ2-3, the V gene TRBV15, with 7 bases lining up with TRBD2. With V trimmed by 4 bases and J by 2 bases, 9 bases remained unmatched. Germline lookup yields CDR1 LNHNV and CDR2 YYDKDF (reference sequence). This CDR3 comprises 16 residues. The CDR3 DNA sequence: TGTGCCACCAGCAAACGGACTAGGACTACCACAGATACGCAGTATTTT. Translation: CATSKRTRTTTDTQYF. Filled out from reference TRBV15 and TRBJ2-3, the complete variable domain reads DAMVIQNPRYQVTQFGKPVTLSCSQTLNHNVMYWYQQKSSQAPKLLFHYYDKDFNNEADTPDNFQSRRPNTSFCFLDIRSPGLGDTAMYLCATSKRTRTTTDTQYFGPGTRLTVL.

The rearrangement links TRBV29-1 to TRBJ2-1; 10 nucleotides match TRBD2. The V and J ends lost 0 bases and 9 bases, in that order; junction bases with no gene match: 8. Per the germline V gene, CDR1 is SQVTM and CDR2 is ANQGSEA. The CDR3 is 15 amino acids. For the CDR3, the DNA is TGCAGCGTTGAAGAAGATAGCGGGGGGTATGGTGAGCAGTTCTTC. Translating it yields CSVEEDSGGYGEQFF.

The count of this clone is one. The chain combines TRBV10-3 with TRBJ1-5; 9 nucleotides align to TRBD1. J was trimmed by 9 bases and V by 5 bases; bases with no gene match: 8. CDR3 size: 14 residues. The V gene's germline CDR1 is ENHRY and CDR2 SYGVKD. The DNA for the CDR3 is TGTGCCATCAGTCCCGGGACAGGGACCCGGCCCCAGCATTTT. Its protein product is CAISPGTGTRPQHF.

The chain is built from TRBV10-3 and TRBJ2-7, with D possibly matching TRBD1 (6 bases). Trimming shortened V by 3 bases and J by 7 bases, and 10 bases separated the two germline ends. The CDR3 covers 12 residues. The germline gives CDR1 ENHRY, CDR2 SYGVKD. The CDR3 DNA is TGTGCCATCAGTGACACAGGGATAGAGCAGTACTTC. As protein: CAISDTGIEQYF.

The chain has TRBV2 and TRBJ2-2, with D possibly matching TRBD2 (7 bases). The CDR3 totals 15 residues. Germline V CDR1 and CDR2: SNHLY, FYNNEI. With 9 bases removed from V and 4 bases from J, the gap between germline ends came to 18 bases. In nucleotides, the CDR3 is TGTGCCAGAGGGAGAGGACTAGGGGGCACCGGGGAGCTGTTTTTT. Translated, it gives CARGRGLGGTGELFF. Full variable domain (rest looked up from reference TRBV2 and TRBJ2-2): EPEVTQTPSHQVTQMGQEVILRCVPISNHLYFYWYRQILGQKVEFLVSFYNNEISEKSEIFDDQFSVERPDGSNFTLKIRSTKLEDSAMYFCARGRGLGGTGELFFGEGSRLTVL.

This chain uses TRBV29-1 with TRBJ1-5; no firm D call. The V end lost 6 bases, the J end lost 3 bases, and 12 bases lay between the germline ends. The CDR3 contains 13 residues. The germline gives CDR1 SQVTM, CDR2 ANQGSEA. CDR3 region: CSVASTDNQPQHF. Here the CDR3 DNA reads TGCAGCGTGGCATCCACAGACAATCAGCCCCAGCATTTT.

The J gene is TRBJ2-5, the V gene TRBV4-1; 7 bases fit TRBD2. CDR1 is MGHRA and CDR2 is YSYEKL in the germline V gene. J gave up 5 bases and V 0 bases, and 6 bases lay outside the gene matches. This CDR3 contains 15 residues. The CDR3 DNA is TGCGCCAGCAGCCAAGAAGAGGGAGGGCGGGAGACCCAGTACTTC. It encodes CASSQEEGGRETQYF.